The present TCR beta chain was sequenced within a study of cytotoxic CD8 clonotypes in ibrutinib-treated CLL. The germline V gene has CDR1 SGHRS and CDR2 YFSETQ. The CDR3 runs to 15 residues. V was pared by 0 bases and J by 3 bases, with 12 bases between. Sequenced by immunoSEQ multiplex PCR; TCRdb stores in-frame clones only, minus some. The sample lists 150,000 or so clones; about 80% were seen once. This specimen was PBMCs, taken after 24 months of ibrutinib treatment. V gene TRBV5-1 combines with J gene TRBJ1-2; D is unclear. The clonotype was recovered from a human donor with chronic lymphocytic leukemia. CDR3 loop: CASSLAPGADYGYTF. DNA for the CDR3: TGCGCCAGCAGCTTGGCTCCGGGAGCCGACTATGGCTACACCTTC. The full variable domain, in which reference TRBV5-1 and TRBJ1-2 provide the parts outside the CDR3, is KAGVTQTPRYLIKTRGQQVTLSCSPISGHRSVSWYQQTPGQGLQFLFEYFSETQRNKGNFPGRFSGRQFSNSRSEMNVSTLELGDSALYLCASSLAPGADYGYTFGSGTRLTVV.